Listed below are T cell receptor beta chains from one sample, sequenced in a study of cytomegalovirus exposure and HLA in healthy donors. Produced via immunoSEQ multiplex PCR; TCRdb's table is partial and in-frame only. The sample contains 65,000 to 95,000 clones, around 78% of which appear only once. The sequencing input was PBMCs. The receptors come from a male donor in good health and CMV-seropositive. The CDR3 runs from the conserved cysteine through the conserved F or W. Fields, in order: clone size, V gene, D gene, J gene, CDR3 protein, CDR3 DNA. The D gene is left open where the match is weak. A row's size may be missing; if present it is once, few, many or a size class.

.	TRBV28	.	TRBJ2-1	CASSGPHNEQFF	TGTGCCAGCAGTGGGCCCCACAATGAGCAGTTCTTC
.	TRBV10-3	TRBD1	TRBJ1-2	CATEGATNYGYTF	TGTGCCACCGAGGGGGCTACTAACTATGGCTACACCTTC
few	TRBV5-6	.	TRBJ1-2	CASSLFNGYTF	TGTGCCAGCAGCTTGTTCAATGGCTACACCTTC
.	TRBV7-2	.	TRBJ2-7	CASSLRGEQYF	TGTGCCAGCAGCTTAAGGGGCGAGCAGTACTTC
.	TRBV5-6	TRBD2	TRBJ2-7	CASQRGTGVYEQYF	TGTGCCAGTCAGCGGGGGACCGGGGTCTACGAGCAGTACTTC
.	TRBV19	.	TRBJ1-5	CASSIGEDQPQHF	TGTGCCAGTAGTATAGGTGAGGATCAGCCCCAGCATTTT
.	TRBV18	.	TRBJ1-1	CASSPPAGRGTEAFF	TGTGCCAGCTCACCACCGGCCGGGAGGGGGACTGAAGCTTTCTTT
.	TRBV9	.	TRBJ1-2	CASSVAVGAGYTF	TGTGCCAGCAGCGTAGCCGTGGGGGCTGGCTACACCTTC
.	TRBV4-1	TRBD2	TRBJ2-2	CASSQSGGSNTGELFF	TGCGCCAGCAGCCAATCGGGGGGGTCCAACACCGGGGAGCTGTTTTTT
.	TRBV5-8	.	TRBJ2-7	CASSSQGTKYEQYF	TGTGCCAGCAGCTCACAGGGTACCAAATACGAGCAGTACTTC
.	TRBV27	.	TRBJ1-2	CASSFSDRGGYTF	TGTGCCAGCAGTTTTTCAGACCGGGGTGGCTACACCTTC
.	TRBV28	.	TRBJ1-1	CASSFAYTEAFF	TGTGCCAGCAGTTTCGCGTACACTGAAGCTTTCTTT
.	TRBV5-1	.	TRBJ2-7	CASSGETYEQYF	TGCGCCAGCAGCGGGGAGACCTACGAGCAGTACTTC
.	TRBV7-9	.	TRBJ2-3	CASIRRQETDTQYF	TGTGCCAGCATCCGGCGCCAGGAAACAGATACGCAGTATTTT
.	TRBV7-3	TRBD1	TRBJ2-7	CASSLGGRGYEQYF	TGTGCCAGCAGCTTAGGCGGCAGGGGGTACGAGCAGTACTTC
.	TRBV19	.	TRBJ1-4	CASSIDVEEAEKLFF	TGTGCCAGTAGTATAGATGTTGAAGAGGCTGAAAAACTGTTTTTT
.	TRBV7-3	.	TRBJ2-7	CASSLKGGRGYEQYF	TGTGCCAGCAGCTTAAAGGGGGGGCGAGGCTACGAGCAGTACTTC
.	TRBV5-4	.	TRBJ1-4	CASSLTGGFGKLFF	TGTGCCAGCAGCTTGACAGGTGGCTTTGGAAAACTGTTTTTT
.	TRBV10-3	.	TRBJ2-3	CAISERQGLIDTQYF	TGTGCCATCAGTGAAAGGCAGGGTTTGATAGATACGCAGTATTTT